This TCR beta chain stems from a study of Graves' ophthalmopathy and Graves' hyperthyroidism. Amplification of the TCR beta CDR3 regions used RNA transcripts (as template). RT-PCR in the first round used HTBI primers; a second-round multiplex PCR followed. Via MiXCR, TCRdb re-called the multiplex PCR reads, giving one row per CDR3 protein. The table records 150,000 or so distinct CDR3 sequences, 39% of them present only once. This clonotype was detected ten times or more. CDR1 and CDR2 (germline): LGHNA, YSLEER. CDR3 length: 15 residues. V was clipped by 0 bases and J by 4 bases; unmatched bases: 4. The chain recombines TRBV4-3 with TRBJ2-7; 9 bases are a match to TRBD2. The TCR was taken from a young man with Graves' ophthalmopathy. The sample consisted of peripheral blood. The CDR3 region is CASSQDGTSIYEQYF. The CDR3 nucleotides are TGCGCCAGCAGCCAAGATGGGACTAGCATATACGAGCAGTACTTC.